What follows are 29 T cell receptor beta chains derived from one specimen sequenced in a study of control samples from healthy donors and cancer patients. The protocol was immunoSEQ multiplex PCR, while the TCRdb copy is restricted to in-frame clones and leaves out a portion. The sample carries 150,000 to 200,000 clones, about 90% recorded once. The sequencing input was blood. The receptor set was obtained from a woman aged 50 to 65 in good health.

The chain joins TRBV28 to TRBJ2-1; weak D call: TRBD2 (5 bases). With 4 bases removed from V and 2 bases from J, the gap between germline ends came to 15 bases. The CDR3 loop spans 16 amino acids. CDR1 is MDHEN, CDR2 SYDVKM, per germline. The CDR3 loop is CASSYPQRWTYNEQFF. In DNA, the CDR3 is TGTGCCAGCAGTTACCCACAGCGGTGGACCTACAATGAGCAGTTCTTC.

The rearrangement links TRBV5-5 to TRBJ1-2; D is unresolved. V was trimmed by 0 bases and J by 8 bases, leaving 11 bases between them. This CDR3 is 13 amino acids long. Germline lookup yields CDR1 SGHKS and CDR2 YYEKEE (reference sequence). CDR3 nucleotide sequence: TGTGCCAGCAGCTTGGAGGAGTCGCGAGGCTACACCTTC. It encodes CASSLEESRGYTF.

The chain employs TRBV28 and TRBJ1-2; 7 bases agree with TRBD1. V lost 7 bases to trimming and J lost 4 bases; unmatched junction nucleotides: 6. CDR3 length: 13 amino acids. CDR1 MDHEN and CDR2 SYDVKM come from the germline V gene. CDR3 nucleotide sequence: TGTGCCAGCATTGGGACAGTCCCCTATGGCTACACCTTC. Encoded protein: CASIGTVPYGYTF.

V is TRBV4-1 and J is TRBJ1-1, with TRBD1 as a possible D gene (6 bases). Germline values: CDR1 MGHRA, CDR2 YSYEKL. V dropped 3 bases and J dropped 3 bases, with 17 bases sitting between them. The CDR3 totals 16 residues. Written as DNA, the CDR3 is TGCGCCAGCAGCCACCCTAGAAGGGGGTCTCACACTGAAGCTTTCTTT. This gives the protein CASSHPRRGSHTEAFF.

The V call is TRBV27, the J call TRBJ1-4; D is possibly TRBD1 (6 bases). Trimming removed 2 bases from V and 4 bases from J, with 8 bases in between. CDR3 length equals 14 residues. Germline V CDR1 and CDR2: MNHEY, SMNVEV (reference sequence). This CDR3 reads CASSLRRGNEKLFF. CDR3 nucleotide sequence: TGTGCCAGCAGTTTACGCAGGGGTAATGAAAAACTGTTTTTT.

In its sample, this clone was seen once. The chain recombines TRBV19 with TRBJ1-5, with 10 bases identical to TRBD1. Trimming at V came to 7 bases and at J to 7 bases, leaving 7 bases not matched to a gene. The germline gives CDR1 LNHDA, CDR2 SQIVND (reference sequence). The CDR3 contains 14 residues. CDR3 nucleotides: TGTGCCAGTATGATGGGACAGGGGACGCAGCCCCAGCATTTT. This translates into CASMMGQGTQPQHF.

This rearrangement joins TRBV28 to TRBJ1-2; D unclear. Germline assignment: CDR1 MDHEN and CDR2 SYDVKM. This CDR3 has 14 amino acids. The V gene lost 2 bases and the J gene lost 4 bases, with 11 bases spanning the gap. The CDR3 loop is CASSLSGGFYGYTF. Here the CDR3 DNA reads TGTGCCAGCAGTTTAAGCGGAGGGTTCTATGGCTACACCTTC.

This rearrangement joins TRBV10-3 to TRBJ1-5; 9 bases line up with TRBD1. Trimming cost V 10 bases and J 1 base; bases outside gene matches: 14. The CDR3 is 17 residues long. The germline CDR1 and CDR2 sequences are ENHRY and SYGVKD. CDR3 nucleotides: TGTGCCAGCCAGGAGGGACAGGGATTCGTGAGCAATCAGCCCCAGCATTTT. Its translation: CASQEGQGFVSNQPQHF.

The chain is built from TRBV6-2 or TRBV6-3 and TRBJ1-5; 7 positions agree with TRBD1. The CDR3 runs to 14 residues. Germline V CDR1 and CDR2: MNHEY, SVGEGT. Trimming at V came to 7 bases and at J to 6 bases, leaving 9 bases not matched to a gene. For the CDR3, the DNA is TGTGCCAGCAACCCAGGGGGGGATAGTCAGCCCCAGCATTTT. This translates into CASNPGGDSQPQHF.

This chain uses TRBV7-3 with TRBJ2-1, with D hard to call. Germline V CDR1 and CDR2: SGHTA, FQGTGA. This CDR3 spans 16 amino acids. The V end lost 2 bases, the J end lost 8 bases, and 19 bases lay between the germline ends. CDR3 nucleotide sequence: TGTGCCAGCAGCTTACGTCAGTGGACCCCGATGGATGAGCAGTTCTTC. Residues: CASSLRQWTPMDEQFF.

V gene TRBV20-1 combines with J gene TRBJ2-1; D is unresolved. Between the trimmed V and J ends, which lost 1 base and 6 bases, there was a span of 4 bases. The germline gives CDR1 DFQATT, CDR2 SNEGSKA (reference sequence). This CDR3 comprises 11 residues. The CDR3 loop is CSARVANEQFF. The CDR3 nucleotides read TGCAGTGCTAGAGTGGCCAATGAGCAGTTCTTC.

The CDR3 DNA sequence: TGTGCCAGCAGCCGCGGTAACACTGAAGCTTTCTTT. This sequence encodes CASSRGNTEAFF. The chain carries TRBV12-3 or TRBV12-4 and TRBJ1-1; D gene ambiguous. V was shortened by 6 bases and J by 2 bases, with 7 bases between the two germline ends. The CDR3 is 12 residues long.

V usage is TRBV2 and J usage is TRBJ2-2; D assignment may be TRBD1 or TRBD2 (5 bases each). Trimming removed 6 bases at V and 6 bases at J, with 11 bases between. This CDR3 contains 13 residues. From germline, CDR1 is SNHLY and CDR2 FYNNEI. As DNA, the CDR3 is TGTGCCAGCAGGAGAGGGGATCCCGGGGAGCTGTTTTTT. Its protein is CASRRGDPGELFF. The full variable domain, in which reference TRBV2 and TRBJ2-2 provide the parts outside the CDR3, is EPEVTQTPSHQVTQMGQEVILRCVPISNHLYFYWYRQILGQKVEFLVSFYNNEISEKSEIFDDQFSVERPDGSNFTLKIRSTKLEDSAMYFCASRRGDPGELFFGEGSRLTVL.

This clone appeared a single time. The rearrangement joins TRBV30 to TRBJ2-1; D gene ambiguous. The germline gives CDR1 GTSNPN, CDR2 SVGIG (reference sequence). The CDR3 is made up of 13 amino acids. With 1 base removed from V and 9 bases from J, the gap between germline ends came to 13 bases. CDR3 nucleotides: TGTGCCTGGAGTGAACCCCTTGGGTCTGAGCAGTTCTTC. Its translation: CAWSEPLGSEQFF.

This clone was detected once. CDR3 coding DNA: TGTGCCAGCAGAAGTTTGTACTACAGGGATGAGCAGTTCTTC. Translated, it gives CASRSLYYRDEQFF. The V gene is TRBV27, the J gene TRBJ2-1; tentative D call: TRBD1 (6 bases). The CDR3 covers 14 residues. Between the trimmed V and J ends, which lost 6 bases and 8 bases, there was a span of 17 bases. CDR1 is MNHEY and CDR2 is SMNVEV in the germline V gene (reference sequence).

The chain recombines TRBV2 with TRBJ2-5; 7 nucleotides match TRBD1. The germline V gene encodes CDR1 SNHLY and CDR2 FYNNEI. The CDR3 contains 14 residues. V lost 5 bases and J lost 5; bases outside the gene matches: 8. The CDR3 DNA is TGTGCCAGCAGTCTAGACAGGGCTCAGGAGACCCAGTACTTC. Translating it yields CASSLDRAQETQYF.

V is TRBV5-1 and J is TRBJ2-5; 7 bases line up with TRBD2. The CDR3 is made up of 15 amino acids. The germline V gene has CDR1 SGHRS and CDR2 YFSETQ. The V segment lost 4 bases and the J segment 4 bases; nucleotides outside the gene matches: 10. The CDR3 DNA reads as TGCGCCAGCAGCGGTGGGGAGGGGCGCGGAGAGACCCAGTACTTC. This sequence encodes CASSGGEGRGETQYF. Full variable domain (remainder filled in from reference TRBV5-1 and TRBJ2-5): KAGVTQTPRYLIKTRGQQVTLSCSPISGHRSVSWYQQTPGQGLQFLFEYFSETQRNKGNFPGRFSGRQFSNSRSEMNVSTLELGDSALYLCASSGGEGRGETQYFGPGTRLLVL.

This chain links TRBV24-1 with TRBJ2-1; D might be TRBD2 (5 bases). V was trimmed by 5 bases and J by 9 bases, leaving 13 bases between them. Germline loops: CDR1 KGHDR, CDR2 SFDVKD. This CDR3 contains 13 residues. CDR3: CATSVADSLEQFF. DNA of the CDR3: TGTGCCACCAGTGTCGCGGACTCCCTTGAGCAGTTCTTC.

V is TRBV24-1 and J is TRBJ2-3; D gene ambiguous. V was shortened by 4 bases and J by 2 bases, with 9 bases between the two germline ends. There are 14 residues in the CDR3. CDR1 KGHDR and CDR2 SFDVKD come from the germline V gene. The CDR3 bases are TGTGCCACCAGTGACGGGCGAGCCACAGATACGCAGTATTTT. Amino acid sequence: CATSDGRATDTQYF.

The J gene is TRBJ2-1, the V gene TRBV5-5, with a possible D match to TRBD2 (6 bases). V dropped 4 bases and J dropped 3 bases, with 17 bases sitting between them. The CDR3 runs 16 residues. Germline CDR1 and CDR2: SGHKS and YYEKEE (reference sequence). The CDR3 DNA is TGTGCCAGCAGCAAGGACCCGGGAGTAAGCTACAATGAGCAGTTCTTC. Translated: CASSKDPGVSYNEQFF.

V and J are TRBV19 and TRBJ2-2, with 10 nucleotides matching TRBD2. Germline-derived CDR1 and CDR2 are LNHDA and SQIVND (reference sequence). The CDR3 spans 17 residues. Trimming removed 1 base from V and 3 bases from J; junction bases left unmatched: 5. CDR3 amino acids: CASSIGTSGTDTGELFF. The CDR3 DNA reads as TGTGCCAGTAGTATAGGTACTAGCGGGACGGACACCGGGGAGCTGTTTTTT.

This rearrangement joins TRBV9 to TRBJ2-5; 7 bases map to TRBD2. This CDR3 has 16 amino acids. The germline V gene encodes CDR1 SGDLS and CDR2 YYNGEE. The V and J ends lost 1 base and 1 base, in that order; junction bases with no gene match: 7. The CDR3 spells CASSVRSSGLQETQYF. The CDR3 coding sequence is TGTGCCAGCAGCGTACGGTCTAGCGGCCTCCAAGAGACCCAGTACTTC. Full variable domain (remainder filled in from reference TRBV9 and TRBJ2-5): DSGVTQTPKHLITATGQRVTLRCSPRSGDLSVYWYQQSLDQGLQFLIQYYNGEERAKGNILERFSAQQFPDLHSELNLSSLELGDSALYFCASSVRSSGLQETQYFGPGTRLLVL.

About this clone: Relative to the germline gene, one junction end is altered; a read error may explain this. For the CDR3, the DNA is TGTGCCACCAGCAGAGGGGGAACGGGAGGCCAACGGGACTTC. Translating it yields CATSRGGTGGQRDF. The chain combines TRBV15 with TRBJ2-4; 7 bases fit TRBD2. This CDR3 spans 14 amino acids. In germline, CDR1 is LNHNV, CDR2 YYDKDF (reference sequence).

There are many counts of this clone. The chain couples TRBV7-9 to TRBJ2-4; D not certain. The CDR3 runs 12 residues. Trimming cost V 3 bases and J 8 bases, with 8 bases left between them. In germline, CDR1 is SEHNR, CDR2 FQNEAQ (reference sequence). This CDR3 reads CASSFNGDIQYF. Here the CDR3 DNA reads TGTGCCAGCAGCTTTAATGGGGACATTCAGTACTTC.

The V call is TRBV27, the J call TRBJ2-5, with TRBD1 matching over 9 bases. CDR3 length equals 17 residues. V was clipped by 1 base and J by 2 bases; unmatched bases: 8. Per germline, CDR1 MNHEY and CDR2 SMNVEV (reference sequence). Here the CDR3 DNA reads TGTGCCAGCAGTTTATGGGGCGCCGGGACAGGGCAAGAGACCCAGTACTTC. Amino acid sequence: CASSLWGAGTGQETQYF.

The chain links TRBV7-2 to TRBJ1-1; D not resolved. Germline-derived CDR1 and CDR2 are SGHTA and FQGNSA. V was clipped by 2 bases and J by 1 base, with 17 bases between them. The CDR3 loop spans 17 amino acids. For the CDR3, the DNA is TGTGCCAGCAGCTTATACAGAAAGGGTCATGGGAACACTGAAGCTTTCTTT. It codes for CASSLYRKGHGNTEAFF.

This clone was seen just once. The chain couples TRBV3-1 (or the pseudogene TRBV3-2) to TRBJ2-1; TRBD2 matches at 8 bases. The CDR3 runs 12 residues. V lost 0 bases and J lost 15; bases outside the gene matches: 4. The V gene's germline CDR1 is LGHDT and CDR2 YNNKEL (reference sequence). The CDR3 protein is CASSQDQAGVFF. The DNA for the CDR3 is TGTGCCAGCAGCCAAGATCAAGCGGGGGTGTTCTTC.

The chain is built from TRBV9 and TRBJ2-3; D might be TRBD2 (5 bases). The CDR3 length is 13 residues. Trimming stripped 5 bases from V and 2 bases from J, with 9 bases between. Germline CDR1 and CDR2: SGDLS and YYNGEE. The CDR3 coding sequence is TGTGCCAGCAGTGAGACTACCACAGATACGCAGTATTTT. This sequence encodes CASSETTTDTQYF.

The rearrangement uses TRBV3-1 (or the pseudogene TRBV3-2) and TRBJ2-2; 9 bases match TRBD1. The CDR3 runs to 17 residues. V shed 0 bases, J shed 3 bases, and the junction held 5 bases outside the gene matches. Germline V gene sequence: CDR1 LGHDT, CDR2 YNNKEL (reference sequence). CDR3 residues: CASSQDRGDRDTGELFF. The CDR3 DNA is TGTGCCAGCAGCCAAGATAGGGGGGACAGGGACACCGGGGAGCTGTTTTTT.